One sample yielded the 30 T cell receptor beta chains listed below, sequenced in a study of CD8 T cells in ankylosing spondylitis. TCRdb re-analysed the 5' RACE reads in MiXCR, keeping a single row per CDR3 protein. The sample carries fewer than 200,000 distinct CDR3 sequences, around 9.6% recorded once. The sequencing input was blood, either unsorted or a sorted T cell fraction (not recorded which). The receptors were gathered from a female donor with ankylosing spondylitis or in good health (not recorded which).

This clonotype came up many times. The chain is built from TRBV25-1 and TRBJ1-1, with D hard to call. The V gene's germline CDR1 is MGHDK and CDR2 SYGVNS. The length of the CDR3 is 13 residues. The ends were cut back, 5 bases at V and 1 base at J, with 8 bases in the middle. CDR3 in DNA: TGTGCCAGCAGTCGAACGAGGAACACTGAAGCTTTCTTT. Translation gives CASSRTRNTEAFF.

The rearrangement uses TRBV2 and TRBJ2-5, with D perhaps matching TRBD2 (6 bases). Trimming removed 3 bases at V and 5 bases at J, with 10 bases between. The germline V gene encodes CDR1 SNHLY and CDR2 FYNNEI. This CDR3 region has 13 residues. The CDR3 coding sequence is TGTGCCAGCAGTGAGGAGGGTATGGAGACCCAGTACTTC. Amino acids: CASSEEGMETQYF.

This clonotype was detected many times. The chain recombines TRBV7-8 with TRBJ2-7, with TRBD1 matching 9 bases. CDR1 is SGHVS, CDR2 FQNEAQ, per germline. This CDR3 is built from 14 residues. The trim removed 9 bases at V and 5 bases at J, leaving 11 bases unmatched. The CDR3 coding sequence is TGTGCCAGTTGGGGACAGGGCCCTTTCCACGAGCAGTACTTC. This codes for CASWGQGPFHEQYF.

The sample holds a few counts of this clonotype. This CDR3 is CASSFDSGTGKNTEAFF. Here the CDR3 DNA reads TGTGCCAGCAGCTTTGACTCCGGGACAGGAAAAAACACTGAAGCTTTCTTT. This chain links TRBV7-8 with TRBJ1-1; 8 nucleotides line up with TRBD1. Germline V CDR1 and CDR2: SGHVS, FQNEAQ. J lost 2 bases, V lost 3 bases, and 11 bases had no gene match. The CDR3 is 17 amino acids.

The chain joins TRBV5-5 to TRBJ1-2; possibly TRBD1 for D (5 bases). The V end was cut by 4 bases, the J end by 3 bases, with 13 bases between. The CDR3 totals 14 residues. Germline assignment: CDR1 SGHKS and CDR2 YYEKEE (reference sequence). The CDR3 DNA reads as TGTGCCAGCAGCATCCCCGGGGCGGACTATGGCTACACCTTC. The encoded protein is CASSIPGADYGYTF.

This sequence joins TRBV7-9 and TRBJ2-1, with 7 positions matching TRBD2. In germline, CDR1 is SEHNR, CDR2 FQNEAQ (reference sequence). After removal of 0 bases from V and 5 bases from J, the junction contained 7 bases not matched to a gene. The CDR3 totals 16 residues. The CDR3 is CASSLASSGTDNEQFF. CDR3 nucleotide sequence: TGTGCCAGCAGCTTAGCCTCCAGCGGGACTGACAATGAGCAGTTCTTC.

The V gene is TRBV4-3, the J gene TRBJ2-7; weak D call: TRBD2 (5 bases). Germline CDR1 is LGHNA and CDR2 is YSLEER. Trimming cost V 1 base and J 0 bases, with 13 bases left between them. This CDR3 is built from 16 residues. The CDR3 DNA sequence: TGCGCCAGCAGCCAAGGAGTGCGCGGGTCCTCCTACGAGCAGTACTTC. Translated, it gives CASSQGVRGSSYEQYF.

This chain links TRBV7-9 with TRBJ1-2; D perhaps matches TRBD1 (5 bases). Germline lookup yields CDR1 SEHNR and CDR2 FQNEAQ (reference sequence). The CDR3 is made up of 15 amino acids. Deletions cut 4 bases from V and 6 bases from J, with 18 bases between. The CDR3 DNA reads as TGTGCCAGCAGCTCCCCCCTCCAGGGATCTGATGGCTACACCTTC. Its translation is CASSSPLQGSDGYTF. Supplemented by reference TRBV7-9 and TRBJ1-2, the full variable domain reads DTGVSQNPRHKITKRGQNVTFRCDPISEHNRLYWYRQTLGQGPEFLTYFQNEAQLEKSRLLSDRFSAERPKGSFSTLEIQRTEQGDSAMYLCASSSPLQGSDGYTFGSGTRLTVV.

The V call is TRBV20-1, the J call TRBJ1-6; no reliable D call. CDR3 length equals 17 residues. Deletions cut 0 bases from V and 0 bases from J, with 12 bases between. CDR1 and CDR2 (germline): DFQATT, SNEGSKA (reference sequence). The CDR3 spells CSARDISGSSYNSPLHF. As DNA, the CDR3 is TGCAGTGCTAGAGATATCAGCGGGAGCTCCTATAATTCACCCCTCCACTTT.

V and J are TRBV24-1 and TRBJ2-2; D tentatively reads TRBD1 or TRBD2 (5 bases each). The V and J ends lost 6 bases and 1 base respectively, with 8 bases between them. Germline V CDR1 and CDR2: KGHDR, SFDVKD. There are 14 residues in the CDR3. The chain's CDR3 is CATSSGRNTGELFF. The CDR3 nucleotides read TGTGCCACCAGTTCGGGACGGAACACCGGGGAGCTGTTTTTT.

This clonotype was observed at least ten times. The rearrangement joins TRBV20-1 to TRBJ1-5; no reliable D call. The V gene lost 0 bases and the J gene lost 9 bases, with 12 bases spanning the gap. Germline CDR1 reads DFQATT; CDR2 reads SNEGSKA (reference sequence). This CDR3 has 13 residues. CDR3 in amino acids: CSAREGRGSPQHF. The CDR3 nucleotides read TGCAGTGCTAGAGAGGGTCGGGGTTCGCCCCAGCATTTT.

The chain recombines TRBV18 with TRBJ2-3; 7 nucleotides match TRBD1. Germline loops: CDR1 KGHSH, CDR2 LQKENI. After removal of 3 bases from V and 6 bases from J, the junction contained 9 bases not matched to a gene. The CDR3 length is 15 residues. The CDR3 is CASSPPGQRVDTQYF. The CDR3 bases are TGTGCCAGCTCACCTCCGGGACAGAGGGTCGATACGCAGTATTTT.

The gene calls are TRBV12-3 or TRBV12-4 and TRBJ2-1; TRBD2 matches 8 bases. This CDR3 comprises 16 residues. J was trimmed by 3 bases and V by 7 bases; bases with no gene match: 11. The CDR3 DNA sequence: TGTGCCAGCATCCCCCCCCCCGGGAGGGACTACAATGAGCAGTTCTTC. Its translation: CASIPPPGRDYNEQFF.

This clonotype was counted once. The chain is built from TRBV19 and TRBJ1-5, with a tentative D call TRBD1 (6 bases). The CDR3 consists of 14 residues. V lost 10 bases and J lost 2, with 15 bases in between. Germline V gene data show CDR1 as LNHDA and CDR2 as SQIVND (reference sequence). CDR3 DNA: TGTGCCACCAGGCAGGGGTCGGGCAATCAGCCCCAGCATTTT. Translation: CATRQGSGNQPQHF.

This clonotype was recorded at least ten times. The chain has TRBV24-1 and TRBJ1-2, with D possibly TRBD1 on 6 matching bases. The V gene's germline CDR1 is KGHDR and CDR2 SFDVKD. This CDR3 region has 14 residues. The germline V and J ends were trimmed by 4 bases and 4 bases, with 12 bases remaining between them. CDR3 nucleotides: TGTGCCACCAGTGACCGTACAGGGATCTATGGCTACACCTTC. It codes for CATSDRTGIYGYTF.

The chain has TRBV9 and TRBJ1-2; D remains unclear. The CDR3 has 14 residues. The V end lost 0 bases, the J end lost 4 bases, and 10 bases lay between the germline ends. CDR1 and CDR2 (germline): SGDLS, YYNGEE. CDR3 bases: TGTGCCAGCAGCGTAGTTGGGCAGAGCTATGGCTACACCTTC. Translation gives CASSVVGQSYGYTF.

This clonotype came up a few times. The chain recombines TRBV3-1 with TRBJ2-7; TRBD1 matches at 8 bases. The V gene's germline CDR1 is LGHDT and CDR2 YNNKEL (reference sequence). The CDR3 extends over 15 amino acids. V trimming: 4 bases; J trimming: 3 bases; junction bases outside the gene matches: 8. The CDR3 DNA sequence: TGTGCCAGCAGCCGAGACGGGACAGGCCGCTACGAGCAGTACTTC. As protein: CASSRDGTGRYEQYF.

The CDR3 reads CASSPSGNTDTQYF. The DNA of the CDR3 is TGTGCCAGCTCACCGAGCGGTAACACAGATACGCAGTATTTT. The V and J genes are TRBV18 and TRBJ2-3, with a weak D call TRBD2 (5 bases). Trimming removed 3 bases from V and 2 bases from J, with 9 bases in between. Germline V CDR1 and CDR2: KGHSH, LQKENI. The CDR3 loop spans 14 amino acids.

In its sample, this clonotype was seen once. The genes are TRBV5-4 and TRBJ2-1; TRBD1 matches at 10 bases. The germline V gene has CDR1 SGHNT and CDR2 YYREEE (reference sequence). The trim removed 4 bases at V and 7 bases at J, leaving 8 bases unmatched. The CDR3 length is 15 residues. CDR3 bases: TGTGCCAGCAGCGGGGGACAGGGGATCCTAAATGAGCAGTTCTTC. Translated, it gives CASSGGQGILNEQFF.

Ten or more counts support this clonotype. The V gene is TRBV28, the J gene TRBJ2-5; no clear D gene. V was shortened by 3 bases and J by 0 bases, with 8 bases between the two germline ends. This CDR3 has 14 residues. Germline loops: CDR1 MDHEN, CDR2 SYDVKM. The CDR3 DNA sequence: TGTGCCAGCAGTTTGTTCAGCAACCAAGAGACCCAGTACTTC. This encodes CASSLFSNQETQYF.

The chain joins TRBV28 to TRBJ2-7; D tentatively reads TRBD1 or TRBD2 (5 bases each). Germline V gene data show CDR1 as MDHEN and CDR2 as SYDVKM. CDR3 length equals 16 residues. V shed 6 bases and J shed 3 bases, with 21 bases lying between them. CDR3 DNA: TGTGCCAGCAGCCCTCGACGGGGCCCTCGCTACTACGAGCAGTACTTC. Encoded protein: CASSPRRGPRYYEQYF.

The table lists this clonotype with many counts. The chain joins TRBV21-1 to TRBJ2-7; the DNA was not compared with TRBD2, the D call given in the table. TRBV21-1 is a pseudogene locus. This CDR3 is built from 12 residues. The CDR3 nucleotides read TGTGCCAGCAGCAATGGCGGCGGGGAGCAGTACTTC. Protein: CASSNGGGEQYF.

In this sample, this clonotype turned up many times. The chain is built from TRBV7-9 and TRBJ2-7; 7 bases match TRBD2. The germline CDR1 and CDR2 sequences are SEHNR and FQNEAQ (reference sequence). The CDR3 is 14 amino acids. The J segment lost 2 bases and the V segment lost 5 bases, leaving 6 bases of the junction unmatched. In nucleotides, the CDR3 is TGTGCCAGCAGCCCGCGGGAGCCAACCTACGAGCAGTACTTC. This codes for CASSPREPTYEQYF.

This clonotype was seen only a few times. The J gene is TRBJ2-1, the V gene TRBV6-1, with D maybe TRBD1 (8 bases). This CDR3 spans 14 amino acids. V was trimmed by 8 bases and J by 4 bases, leaving 15 bases between them. Germline V gene lookup returns CDR1 MNHNS and CDR2 SASEGT. This chain's CDR3 is CASGDRGLYNEQFF. CDR3 nucleotides: TGTGCCAGCGGAGACAGGGGACTATACAATGAGCAGTTCTTC.

V and J are TRBV7-2 and TRBJ1-1; D uncertain. Per the germline V gene, CDR1 is SGHTA and CDR2 is FQGNSA. There are 13 residues in the CDR3. Trimming shortened V by 2 bases and J by 1 base, and 5 bases separated the two germline ends. The CDR3 reads CASSLMANTEAFF. The CDR3, as DNA: TGTGCCAGCAGCTTAATGGCGAACACTGAAGCTTTCTTT.

Only a few counts were recorded for this clonotype. The chain uses TRBV9 and TRBJ2-2, with 7 bases matching TRBD2. Germline CDR1 reads SGDLS; CDR2 reads YYNGEE. CDR3 length: 16 amino acids. V lost 1 base and J lost 2; bases outside the gene matches: 5. CDR3 in DNA: TGTGCCAGCAGCGTACCCTTAGCGGGTAACACCGGGGAGCTGTTTTTT. Translating gives CASSVPLAGNTGELFF.

This clonotype has a count of ten or more. The CDR3 region has the DNA TGTGCCAGCAGTCCCGGGACAGCCTACAATGAGCAGTTCTTC. Translating it yields CASSPGTAYNEQFF. The V gene is TRBV12-3 or TRBV12-4, the J gene TRBJ2-1; 7 bases are shared with TRBD1. The junction had 3 bases not matched to a gene; V was cut back by 5 bases and J by 2 bases. This CDR3 comprises 14 residues.

J is TRBJ2-5 and V is TRBV7-9; 10 nucleotides match TRBD1. The CDR3 spans 14 residues. V trimming: 5 bases; J trimming: 4 bases; junction bases outside the gene matches: 4. Germline CDR1 is SEHNR and CDR2 is FQNEAQ (reference sequence). The DNA for the CDR3 is TGTGCCAGCAGCGGGACAGGGGTCGGAGAGACCCAGTACTTC. It translates to CASSGTGVGETQYF.

Ten or more counts support this clonotype. This chain connects TRBV12-3 or TRBV12-4 to TRBJ2-2; TRBD1 matches 7 bases. With V trimmed by 3 bases and J by 6 bases, 7 bases remained unmatched. The CDR3 is 15 amino acids. As DNA, the CDR3 is TGTGCCAGCAGTTTGACAGGGTACCGAGCCGGGGAGCTGTTTTTT. Its translation: CASSLTGYRAGELFF.

The genes are TRBV24-1 and TRBJ1-2; unclear D gene. V was shortened by 1 base and J by 4 bases, with 3 bases between the two germline ends. The V gene's germline CDR1 is KGHDR and CDR2 SFDVKD. The CDR3 contains 12 residues. The CDR3 protein is CATSDFAYGYTF. The CDR3, as DNA: TGTGCCACCAGTGATTTTGCCTATGGCTACACCTTC.